This T cell receptor beta chain was observed in a study of radiotherapy plus CTLA-4 blockade in lung cancer. General study points: The authors reported that early blood T cell clone dynamics, with interferon-beta, best predicted response.

Germline V gene lookup returns CDR1 SGDLS and CDR2 YYNGEE. The CDR3 has 18 residues. The V and J ends lost 3 bases and 3 bases, in that order; junction bases with no gene match: 16. This table comes from immunoSEQ multiplex PCR, and its TCRdb copy is limited to in-frame clones, with some not included. The sample consists of 53,000 or so clones, approximately 86% of them appearing once. Worth noting for this clone: Its antigen is still unknown.

The sequenced sample was peripheral blood, obtained from a patient treated with radiotherapy plus ipilimumab. The chain joins TRBV9 to TRBJ1-1; TRBD1 aligns across 8 bases. The receptor's source is a human donor with non-small cell lung cancer that progressed on radiotherapy plus ipilimumab. Some clones in this sample may be carry-over from other donors' samples. The CDR3 nucleotides read TGTGCCAGCAGCGCGCTTACCGGGACAGGTCTGGGTGACACTGAAGCTTTCTTT. This codes for CASSALTGTGLGDTEAFF.